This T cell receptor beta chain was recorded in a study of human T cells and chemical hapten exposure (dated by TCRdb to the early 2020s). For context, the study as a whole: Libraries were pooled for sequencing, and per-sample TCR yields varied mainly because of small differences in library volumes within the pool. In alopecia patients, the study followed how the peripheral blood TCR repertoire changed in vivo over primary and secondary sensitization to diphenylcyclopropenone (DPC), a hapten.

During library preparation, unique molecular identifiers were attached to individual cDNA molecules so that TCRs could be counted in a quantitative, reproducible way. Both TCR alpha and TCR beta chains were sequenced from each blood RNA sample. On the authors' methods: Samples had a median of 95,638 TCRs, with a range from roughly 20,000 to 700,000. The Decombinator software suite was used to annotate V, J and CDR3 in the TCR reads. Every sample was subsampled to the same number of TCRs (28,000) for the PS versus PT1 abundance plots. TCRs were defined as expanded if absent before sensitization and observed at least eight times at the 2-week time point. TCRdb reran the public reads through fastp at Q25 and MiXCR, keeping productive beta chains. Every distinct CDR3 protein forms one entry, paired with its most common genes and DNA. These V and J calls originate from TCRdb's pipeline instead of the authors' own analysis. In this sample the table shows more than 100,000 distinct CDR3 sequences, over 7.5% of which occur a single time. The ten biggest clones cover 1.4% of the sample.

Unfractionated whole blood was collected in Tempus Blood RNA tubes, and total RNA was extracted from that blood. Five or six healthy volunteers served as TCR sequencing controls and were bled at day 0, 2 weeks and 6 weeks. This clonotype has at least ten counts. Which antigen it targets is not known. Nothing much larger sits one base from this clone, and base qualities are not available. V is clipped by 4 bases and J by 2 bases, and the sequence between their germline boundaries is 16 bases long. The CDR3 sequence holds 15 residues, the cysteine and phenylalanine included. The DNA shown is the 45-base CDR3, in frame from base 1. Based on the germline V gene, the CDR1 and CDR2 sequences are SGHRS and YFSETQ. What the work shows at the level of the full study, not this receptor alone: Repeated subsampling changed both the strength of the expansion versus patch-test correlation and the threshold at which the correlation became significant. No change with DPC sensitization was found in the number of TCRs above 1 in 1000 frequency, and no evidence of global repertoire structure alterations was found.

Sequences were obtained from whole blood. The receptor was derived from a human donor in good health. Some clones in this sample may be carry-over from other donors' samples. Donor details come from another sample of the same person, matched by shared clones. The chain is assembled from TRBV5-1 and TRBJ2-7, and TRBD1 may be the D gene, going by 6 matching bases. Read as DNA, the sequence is TGCGCCAGCAGCGCGAGACAGGATCCCCCCTACGAGCAGTACTTC. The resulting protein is CASSARQDPPYEQYF.